This T cell receptor beta chain appears in the sequencing data of a study of Ad26.COV2.S vaccination and SARS-CoV-2 variants. The treatment is: roughly 18 received Ad26.COV2.S at low or high dose, single or two shots; 5 received placebo; per-sample allocation not given. Sampling took place 63 days after the first vaccine or placebo injection. The junction had 5 bases not matched to a gene; V was cut back by 1 base and J by 5 bases. Germline-derived CDR1 and CDR2 are SGHDT and YYEEEE. This CDR3 region has 14 residues. Sequencing used immunoSEQ multiplex PCR; TCRdb keeps in-frame clones, though not all of them. The table shows a few hundred thousand clones, with under 90% occurring only once.

This TCR came from a person aged 18-65 years who received the Ad26.COV2.S COVID-19 vaccine or a placebo. This chain connects TRBV5-6 to TRBJ1-1; 7 positions agree with TRBD1. The sequencing here drew on peripheral blood, taken in a trial of Ad26.COV2.S vaccine versus placebo. The CDR3, as DNA: TGTGCCAGCAGCTTGATAGGGGGCAGGACTGAAGCTTTCTTT. Translated, it gives CASSLIGGRTEAFF.